The entry that follows covers one TCR beta chain sequence. The record originates from a study of cytomegalovirus exposure and HLA in healthy donors. CDR3 length: 13 amino acids. V shed 3 bases and J 6 bases; nucleotides not matched to a gene: 1. From germline, CDR1 is SGHVS and CDR2 FQNEAQ. PCR amplification relied on 60 Vbeta primers (plus 13 Jbeta primers). Assay: immunoSEQ multiplex PCR; the TCRdb copy retains only in-frame clones and omits some. The data hold about 190,000 clones, with approximately 82% observed a single time. The origin of this receptor is a man between 40 and 49 years old in good health and CMV-seropositive. The sequenced sample was PBMCs. The chain recombines TRBV7-8 with TRBJ2-3; 9 bases agree with TRBD2. CDR3: CASSFGLADTQYF. The CDR3 DNA reads TGTGCCAGCAGCTTCGGACTAGCGGATACGCAGTATTTT.